The clone carrying this T cell receptor (beta chain) was seen a handful of times. The treatment: randomized to nivolumab then ipilimumab (arm A) or the reverse (arm B). Patients had received no earlier DNA-damaging chemotherapy. Libraries were prepared by immunoSEQ multiplex PCR; TCRdb keeps only in-frame clonotypes and omits some of them. The table lists under 25,000 clones, 80% to 90% of them singletons. The sample comes from a study of sequential checkpoint blockade in melanoma. As for the study in general: First-line arms were nivolumab then ipilimumab, or the reverse, randomized 1:1. After both sequences, patients received maintenance nivolumab.

The clonotype was recovered from a human donor with melanoma. The sample here was CD8+ T cells sorted from blood (inferred from file names), taken from a patient given nivolumab and ipilimumab in sequence.

DNA of the CDR3: TGTGCCAGCAGCCCAGCTGGGACAGTCAATCAGCCCCAGCATTTT. Translating gives CASSPAGTVNQPQHF. This chain connects TRBV6-6 to TRBJ1-5, with TRBD1 matching 7 bases. The CDR3 length is 15 residues. Germline CDR1 and CDR2: MNHNY and SVGAGI (reference sequence). The J segment lost 3 bases and the V segment lost 6 bases, leaving 8 bases of the junction unmatched.